These 27 T cell receptor beta chains originate from one sample sequenced in a study of cytomegalovirus exposure and HLA in healthy donors. The PCR was carried out with 60 Vbeta primers and 13 Jbeta primers. Clones were sequenced by immunoSEQ multiplex PCR, and TCRdb holds only the in-frame ones, with some missing. The sample shows more than 95,000 clones, about 80% of them seen only once. What was sequenced was PBMCs. The source of these receptors is a young man in good health and CMV-seropositive.

The gene calls are TRBV27 and TRBJ2-3, with D possibly being TRBD2 (6 bases). Between the trimmed V and J ends, which lost 3 bases and 0 bases, there was a span of 16 bases. The germline CDR1 and CDR2 sequences are MNHEY and SMNVEV (reference sequence). The CDR3 contains 17 residues. The CDR3 spells CASSFMRGVVSTDTQYF. In DNA form, the CDR3 reads TGTGCCAGCAGTTTCATGCGGGGCGTCGTTAGCACAGATACGCAGTATTTT.

A single count supports this clone. V and J are TRBV4-1 and TRBJ1-2, with no clear D. The CDR3 length is 13 residues. V was trimmed by 4 bases and J by 3 bases, leaving 9 bases between them. Germline V gene lookup returns CDR1 MGHRA and CDR2 YSYEKL. CDR3 region: CASSPSGDYGYTF. CDR3 sequence (DNA): TGCGCCAGCAGCCCGTCGGGAGACTATGGCTACACCTTC.

V usage is TRBV11-3 and J usage is TRBJ2-1, with 7 bases fitting TRBD2. J gave up 4 bases and V 0 bases, and 0 bases lay outside the gene matches. This CDR3 region has 14 residues. Germline loops: CDR1 SGHNT, CDR2 YENEEA. The CDR3 DNA follows: TGTGCCAGCAGCTTAGAGGGGGGGTACAATGAGCAGTTCTTC. Protein: CASSLEGGYNEQFF.

This chain connects TRBV6-6 to TRBJ2-1, with 10 bases fitting TRBD1. CDR3 size: 14 residues. V dropped 5 bases and J dropped 3; count of bases not matched to a gene: 1. Germline V gene lookup returns CDR1 MNHNY and CDR2 SVGAGI (reference sequence). The CDR3 sequence is CASSRDRGYNEQFF. CDR3 DNA sequence: TGTGCCAGCAGTCGGGACAGGGGCTACAATGAGCAGTTCTTC.

The chain employs TRBV2 and TRBJ2-7; 8 nucleotides match TRBD1. The CDR3 has 15 residues. V shed 6 bases and J 3 bases; nucleotides not matched to a gene: 10. Germline loops: CDR1 SNHLY, CDR2 FYNNEI. The chain's CDR3 is CASSHTGGFDYEQYF. The DNA for the CDR3 is TGTGCCAGCAGCCACACAGGGGGGTTTGACTACGAGCAGTACTTC. Full variable domain (remainder filled in from reference TRBV2 and TRBJ2-7): EPEVTQTPSHQVTQMGQEVILRCVPISNHLYFYWYRQILGQKVEFLVSFYNNEISEKSEIFDDQFSVERPDGSNFTLKIRSTKLEDSAMYFCASSHTGGFDYEQYFGPGTRLTVT.

The rearrangement joins TRBV5-4 to TRBJ1-6, with no clear D. This CDR3 region has 13 residues. CDR1 is SGHNT and CDR2 is YYREEE in the germline V gene (reference sequence). The V end was cut by 0 bases, the J end by 8 bases, with 6 bases between. The CDR3 reads CASSLETDSPLHF. The CDR3 DNA is TGTGCCAGCAGCTTGGAAACTGATTCACCCCTCCACTTT.

V gene TRBV9 combines with J gene TRBJ2-3; 13 positions agree with TRBD2. With V trimmed by 3 bases and J by 2 bases, 6 bases remained unmatched. This CDR3 is 17 amino acids long. CDR1 and CDR2 from the germline V gene are SGDLS and YYNGEE. The CDR3 DNA sequence: TGTGCCAGCAGCGGGCTGACTAGCGGGGGGCTCACAGATACGCAGTATTTT. Translated, it gives CASSGLTSGGLTDTQYF.

The chain is built from TRBV2 and TRBJ1-5; possible D gene TRBD1, 6 bases. The germline CDR1 and CDR2 sequences are SNHLY and FYNNEI. The CDR3 contains 17 residues. V dropped 5 bases and J dropped 0 bases, with 17 bases sitting between them. In DNA, the CDR3 is TGTGCCAGCAGTATAACTAGACAGGCACATAGCAATCAGCCCCAGCATTTT. It specifies CASSITRQAHSNQPQHF.

This clone has only one observation. The chain is built from TRBV21-1 and TRBJ2-3; the D call TRBD2 from the table was never checked on the DNA. TRBV21-1 is described as a pseudogene. The CDR3 runs 15 residues. Here the CDR3 DNA reads TGTGCCAGCAGCAAAGAGGGAGGACGGCCAGATACGCAGTATTTT. Its protein is CASSKEGGRPDTQYF.

The V gene is TRBV5-1, the J gene TRBJ1-2; 9 bases line up with TRBD1. CDR1 and CDR2 from the germline V gene are SGHRS and YFSETQ. The J segment lost 6 bases and the V segment lost 4 bases, leaving 7 bases of the junction unmatched. The CDR3 extends over 14 amino acids. CDR3 nucleotide sequence: TGCGCCAGCAGCCCGCGGACAGGGGTTGATGGCTACACCTTC. Its protein is CASSPRTGVDGYTF.

J is TRBJ2-1 and V is TRBV30, with TRBD2 as a possible D gene (6 bases). Trimming pared 2 bases from V and 5 bases from J, leaving 10 bases between. CDR3 size: 13 residues. Per the germline V gene, CDR1 is GTSNPN and CDR2 is SVGIG (reference sequence). The CDR3: CAWSTSLNNEQFF. As DNA, the CDR3 is TGTGCCTGGAGTACTAGCTTGAACAATGAGCAGTTCTTC. Based on the CDR3 plus reference TRBV30 and TRBJ2-1, the full variable domain is SQTIHQWPATLVQPVGSPLSLECTVEGTSNPNLYWYRQAAGRGLQLLFYSVGIGQISSEVPQNLSASRPQDRQFILSSKKLLLSDSGFYLCAWSTSLNNEQFFGPGTRLTVL.

The rearrangement links TRBV14 to TRBJ1-4, with D possibly TRBD1 on 5 matching bases. The length of the CDR3 is 15 residues. The V gene lost 2 bases and the J gene lost 13 bases, with 20 bases spanning the gap. The V gene's germline CDR1 is SGHDN and CDR2 FVKESK. CDR3 DNA sequence: TGTGCCAGCAGCCAAATAGGTGGAGGGACTGAAGGACTGTTTTTT. The encoded protein is CASSQIGGGTEGLFF.

This chain links TRBV6-5 with TRBJ2-5; D is possibly TRBD1 (5 bases). The V gene lost 0 bases and the J gene lost 0 bases, with 11 bases spanning the gap. Germline CDR1 MNHEY, CDR2 SVGAGI. The CDR3 sequence is 16 residues long. The CDR3 region is CASSYSFGADQETQYF. CDR3 sequence (DNA): TGTGCCAGCAGTTACTCGTTTGGGGCAGACCAAGAGACCCAGTACTTC.

V gene TRBV6-6 combines with J gene TRBJ2-3; 8 bases map to TRBD2. J gave up 1 base and V 2 bases, and 2 bases lay outside the gene matches. The CDR3 runs 15 residues. Germline CDR1 and CDR2: MNHNY and SVGAGI (reference sequence). The CDR3 DNA sequence: TGTGCCAGCAGTTACCCGGGGGGGGGCACAGATACGCAGTATTTT. It translates to CASSYPGGGTDTQYF.

As DNA, the CDR3 is TGTGCCAGCAGCGTTGCCGGGACAGGGTCCCCCTACGAGCAGTACTTC. Protein sequence: CASSVAGTGSPYEQYF. The rearrangement uses TRBV11-2 and TRBJ2-7; 9 positions match TRBD1. The V segment lost 5 bases and the J segment 2 bases; nucleotides outside the gene matches: 10. The CDR3 extends over 16 amino acids. Looked up from germline, CDR1 is SGHAT and CDR2 is FQNNGV.

The CDR3 loop reads CASRTGHTSTGELFF. In nucleotides, the CDR3 is TGTGCCAGTAGGACGGGACATACCTCCACCGGGGAGCTGTTTTTT. This chain connects TRBV19 to TRBJ2-2; TRBD1 is a possible D gene (6 bases). The CDR3 consists of 15 residues. Germline CDR1 LNHDA, CDR2 SQIVND (reference sequence). The V and J ends lost 6 bases and 4 bases respectively, with 15 bases between them.

The V gene is TRBV30, the J gene TRBJ1-1, with TRBD1 as a possible D gene (6 bases). The CDR3 has 17 amino acids. Germline CDR1 reads GTSNPN; CDR2 reads SVGIG (reference sequence). With 1 base removed from V and 5 bases from J, the gap between germline ends came to 23 bases. The CDR3, as DNA: TGTGCCTGGAGTGGAGGGGTTGAGGCCAGGGGATGGACTGAAGCTTTCTTT. This translates into CAWSGGVEARGWTEAFF.

This chain joins TRBV5-5 and TRBJ1-2; D call uncertain. The germline gives CDR1 SGHKS, CDR2 YYEKEE (reference sequence). V dropped 0 bases and J dropped 0 bases, with 12 bases sitting between them. The CDR3 sequence is 16 residues long. Written as DNA, the CDR3 is TGTGCCAGCAGCTTGGGGGCAGCAATTTCTAACTATGGCTACACCTTC. It translates to CASSLGAAISNYGYTF.

The rearrangement links TRBV4-1 to TRBJ1-2, with 7 nucleotides matching TRBD1. Germline lookup yields CDR1 MGHRA and CDR2 YSYEKL. This CDR3 has 14 amino acids. V shed 1 base, J shed 4 bases, and the junction held 3 bases outside the gene matches. The CDR3 coding sequence is TGCGCCAGCAGCCAAGTCACAGGGGCCTATGGCTACACCTTC. Translation: CASSQVTGAYGYTF.

The rearrangement uses TRBV18 and TRBJ2-7, with TRBD2 matching 11 bases. With V trimmed by 3 bases and J by 5 bases, 6 bases remained unmatched. CDR3 size: 15 residues. Germline V gene data show CDR1 as KGHSH and CDR2 as LQKENI. This chain's CDR3 is CASSPYSGGAHEQYF. Here the CDR3 DNA reads TGTGCCAGCTCACCGTATAGCGGGGGGGCCCACGAGCAGTACTTC. Together with reference TRBV18 and TRBJ2-7, the CDR3 gives the full variable domain: NAGVMQNPRHLVRRRGQEARLRCSPMKGHSHVYWYRQLPEEGLKFMVYLQKENIIDESGMPKERFSAEFPKEGPSILRIQQVVRGDSAAYFCASSPYSGGAHEQYFGPGTRLTVT.

The rearrangement joins TRBV2 to TRBJ1-1; 8 nucleotides align to TRBD1. CDR3 length: 13 amino acids. The V gene end was trimmed by 7 bases and the J gene end by 5 bases; junction bases not matched to a gene: 6. CDR1 is SNHLY and CDR2 is FYNNEI in the germline V gene. Here the CDR3 DNA reads TGTGCCAGCACGTTACAGGGGGGAACTGAAGCTTTCTTT. Protein: CASTLQGGTEAFF. The full variable domain, completed using reference TRBV2 and TRBJ1-1, is EPEVTQTPSHQVTQMGQEVILRCVPISNHLYFYWYRQILGQKVEFLVSFYNNEISEKSEIFDDQFSVERPDGSNFTLKIRSTKLEDSAMYFCASTLQGGTEAFFGQGTRLTVV.

The J gene is TRBJ2-5, the V gene TRBV11-3, with D perhaps matching TRBD2 (6 bases). Germline loops: CDR1 SGHNT, CDR2 YENEEA. The CDR3 length is 15 residues. V lost 2 bases, J lost 4 bases, and 14 bases lay in between. CDR3 nucleotide sequence: TGTGCCAGCAGCTTAATGATGGGAGGTGGAGAGACCCAGTACTTC. The encoded protein is CASSLMMGGGETQYF.

The V call is TRBV7-9, the J call TRBJ1-2; 9 bases align to TRBD1. Germline V gene sequence: CDR1 SEHNR, CDR2 FQNEAQ (reference sequence). The ends lost 3 bases at V and 7 bases at J; junction bases unmatched: 0. This CDR3 comprises 12 residues. The DNA for the CDR3 is TGTGCCAGCAGCTTGACAGGGGGTGGCTACACCTTC. The encoded protein is CASSLTGGGYTF.

This clone turned up a few times. The chain has TRBV28 and TRBJ2-1, with a possible D match to TRBD2 (6 bases). Per germline, CDR1 MDHEN and CDR2 SYDVKM. The CDR3 spans 16 residues. V lost 5 bases and J lost 6, with 20 bases in between. The CDR3 is CASSPLRGFNSNEQFF. The DNA of the CDR3 is TGTGCCAGCAGTCCCCTCCGGGGGTTCAACAGCAATGAGCAGTTCTTC.

This clone came up once. This chain connects TRBV11-1 to TRBJ2-7; 11 nucleotides line up with TRBD2. Germline V gene data show CDR1 as SGHAT and CDR2 as FQDESV (reference sequence). The CDR3 length is 15 residues. The J segment lost 2 bases and the V segment lost 3 bases, leaving 3 bases of the junction unmatched. This CDR3 is CASSFGTSGTYEQYF. Here the CDR3 DNA reads TGTGCCAGCAGCTTCGGGACTAGCGGAACCTACGAGCAGTACTTC.

Only a few counts were recorded for this clone. The gene calls are TRBV29-1 and TRBJ2-7; D might be TRBD2 (6 bases). V lost 4 bases and J lost 4, with 14 bases in between. The CDR3 is 13 amino acids. Germline V gene lookup returns CDR1 SQVTM and CDR2 ANQGSEA. The DNA of the CDR3 is TGCAGCGTTGGAGGAGGGATCCGGTACGAGCAGTACTTC. Its translation: CSVGGGIRYEQYF.

V usage is TRBV5-1 and J usage is TRBJ1-1; D is unresolved. The CDR3 contains 14 residues. Germline V gene data show CDR1 as SGHRS and CDR2 as YFSETQ. V gave up 1 base and J gave up 1 base, with 8 bases separating them. The CDR3: CASSLTAQNTEAFF. As DNA, the CDR3 is TGCGCCAGCAGCTTGACAGCCCAGAACACTGAAGCTTTCTTT.